The clone carrying this T cell receptor beta chain has only one observation. The same CDR3 also results from other DNA sequences found in this sample. The CDR3 covers 14 residues. Trimming took 4 bases from V and 1 from J, leaving 10 bases between them. Germline loops: CDR1 MGHRA, CDR2 YSYEKL. This sample was included in a study of blood T cell repertoires in COVID-19. Sequencing used immunoSEQ multiplex PCR; TCRdb keeps in-frame clones, though not all of them. This repertoire shows some 290,000 clones, more than 85% found once; its top ten account for approximately 4.1%. The genes are TRBV4-1 and TRBJ1-1; TRBD1 might be the D (6 bases). The origin of this receptor is a woman aged 30 to 39 who had been exposed to COVID-19. The sequenced material came from PBMCs or T cells enriched from blood (not recorded which). CDR3 DNA: TGCGCCAGCAGCCCGGGACATAGGAACACTGAAGCTTTCTTT. The encoded protein is CASSPGHRNTEAFF.